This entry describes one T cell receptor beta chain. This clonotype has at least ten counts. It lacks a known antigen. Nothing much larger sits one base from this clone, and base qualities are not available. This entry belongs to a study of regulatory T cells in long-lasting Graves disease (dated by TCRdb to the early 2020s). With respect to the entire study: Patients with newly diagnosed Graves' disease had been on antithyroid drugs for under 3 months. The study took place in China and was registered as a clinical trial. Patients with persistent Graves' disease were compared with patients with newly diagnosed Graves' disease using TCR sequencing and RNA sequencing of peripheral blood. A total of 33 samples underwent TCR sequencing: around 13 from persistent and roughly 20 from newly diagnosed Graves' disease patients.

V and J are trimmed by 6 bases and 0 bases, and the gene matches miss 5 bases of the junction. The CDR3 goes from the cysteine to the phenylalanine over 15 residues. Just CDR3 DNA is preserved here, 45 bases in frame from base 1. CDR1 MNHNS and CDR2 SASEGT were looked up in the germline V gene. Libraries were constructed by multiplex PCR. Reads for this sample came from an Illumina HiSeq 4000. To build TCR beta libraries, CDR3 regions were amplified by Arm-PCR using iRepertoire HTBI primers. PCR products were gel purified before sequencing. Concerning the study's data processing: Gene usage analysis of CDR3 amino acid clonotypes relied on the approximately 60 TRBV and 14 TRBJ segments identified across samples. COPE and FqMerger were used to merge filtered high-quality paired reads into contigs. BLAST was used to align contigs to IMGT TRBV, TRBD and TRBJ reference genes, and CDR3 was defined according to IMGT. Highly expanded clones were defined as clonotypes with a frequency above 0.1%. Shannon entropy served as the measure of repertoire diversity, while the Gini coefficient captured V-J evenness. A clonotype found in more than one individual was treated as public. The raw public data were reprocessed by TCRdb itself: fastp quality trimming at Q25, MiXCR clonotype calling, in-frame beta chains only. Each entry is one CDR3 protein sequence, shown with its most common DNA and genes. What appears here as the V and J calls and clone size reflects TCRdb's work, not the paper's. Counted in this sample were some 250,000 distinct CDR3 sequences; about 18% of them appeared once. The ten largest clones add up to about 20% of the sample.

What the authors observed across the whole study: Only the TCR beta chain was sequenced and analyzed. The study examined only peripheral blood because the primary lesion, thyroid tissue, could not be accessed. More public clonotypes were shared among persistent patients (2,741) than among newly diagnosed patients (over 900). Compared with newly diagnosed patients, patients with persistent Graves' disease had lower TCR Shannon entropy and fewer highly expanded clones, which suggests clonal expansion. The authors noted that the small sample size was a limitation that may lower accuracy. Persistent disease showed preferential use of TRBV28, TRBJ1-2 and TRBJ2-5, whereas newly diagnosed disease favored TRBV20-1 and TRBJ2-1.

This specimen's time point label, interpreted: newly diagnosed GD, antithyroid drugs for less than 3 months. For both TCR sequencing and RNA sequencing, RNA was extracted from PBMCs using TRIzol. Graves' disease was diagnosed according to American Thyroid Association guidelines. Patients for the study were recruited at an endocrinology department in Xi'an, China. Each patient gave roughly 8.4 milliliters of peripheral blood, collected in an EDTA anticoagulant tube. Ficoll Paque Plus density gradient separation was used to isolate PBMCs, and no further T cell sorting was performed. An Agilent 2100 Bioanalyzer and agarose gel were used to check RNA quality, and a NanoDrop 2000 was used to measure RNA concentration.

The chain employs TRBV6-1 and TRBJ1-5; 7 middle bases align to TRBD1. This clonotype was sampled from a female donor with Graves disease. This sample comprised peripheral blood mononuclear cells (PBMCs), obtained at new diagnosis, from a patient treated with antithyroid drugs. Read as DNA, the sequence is TGTGCCAGCAGCGAGGGGACAGTTAGCAATCAGCCCCAGCATTTT. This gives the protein CASSEGTVSNQPQHF.